The source of this T cell receptor beta chain is a study of blood T cell repertoires in COVID-19. Sequencing used immunoSEQ multiplex PCR; TCRdb keeps in-frame clones, though not all of them. The repertoire has about 120,000 clones, roughly 82% of them found once; the top ten carry roughly an eighth. CDR3 length: 16 amino acids. Germline V gives CDR1 LNHDA, CDR2 SQIVND (reference sequence). Between the trimmed V and J ends, which lost 4 bases and 6 bases, there was a span of 21 bases. Input material: peripheral blood. This TCR was sampled from a human donor in a cohort sampled during active COVID-19. The chain carries TRBV19 and TRBJ1-2, with D possibly being TRBD1 (5 bases). DNA for the CDR3: TGTGCCAGTAGTACTTTTCCTCTACGACAGCTAAATGGCTACACCTTC. Its translation: CASSTFPLRQLNGYTF.